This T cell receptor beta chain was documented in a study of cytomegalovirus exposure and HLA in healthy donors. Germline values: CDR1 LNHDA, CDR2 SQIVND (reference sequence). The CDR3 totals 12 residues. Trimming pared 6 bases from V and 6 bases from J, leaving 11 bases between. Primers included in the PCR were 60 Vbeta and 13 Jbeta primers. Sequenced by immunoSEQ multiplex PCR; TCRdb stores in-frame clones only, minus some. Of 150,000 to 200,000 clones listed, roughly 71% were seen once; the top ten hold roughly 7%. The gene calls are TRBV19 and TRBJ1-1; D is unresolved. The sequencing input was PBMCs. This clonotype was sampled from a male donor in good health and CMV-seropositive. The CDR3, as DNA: TGTGCCAGTAGACCCTTGGGCGCTGAAGCTTTCTTT. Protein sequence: CASRPLGAEAFF.